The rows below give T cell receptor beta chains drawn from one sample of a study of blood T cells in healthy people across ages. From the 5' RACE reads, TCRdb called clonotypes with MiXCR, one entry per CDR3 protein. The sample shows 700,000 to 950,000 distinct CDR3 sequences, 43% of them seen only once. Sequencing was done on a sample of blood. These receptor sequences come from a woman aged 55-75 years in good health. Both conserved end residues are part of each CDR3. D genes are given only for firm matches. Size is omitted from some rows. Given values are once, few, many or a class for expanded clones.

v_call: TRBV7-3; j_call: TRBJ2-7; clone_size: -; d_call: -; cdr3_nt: TGTGCCAGCAGCTTTGGGGGTCTGAGCGAGTCCTACGAGCAGTACTTC; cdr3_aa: CASSFGGLSESYEQYF
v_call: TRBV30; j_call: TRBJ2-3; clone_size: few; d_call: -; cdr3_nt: TGTGCCTGGAGGAACGTTGCCACAGATACGCAGTATTTT; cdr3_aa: CAWRNVATDTQYF
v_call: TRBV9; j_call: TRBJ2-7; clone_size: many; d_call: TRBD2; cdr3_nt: TGTGCCAGCAGCCCCCTAGCGGGAGGGACCTACGAGCAGTACTTC; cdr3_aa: CASSPLAGGTYEQYF
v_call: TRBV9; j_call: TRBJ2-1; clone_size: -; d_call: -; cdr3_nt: TGTGCCAGCAGCCTGCAAACATCGACTAGAAGCTCCTACAATGAGCAGTTCTTC; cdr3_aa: CASSLQTSTRSSYNEQFF
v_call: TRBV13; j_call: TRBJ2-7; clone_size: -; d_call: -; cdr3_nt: TGTGCCAGCAGCACATCCCACGGGTTCGACGAGCAGTACTTC; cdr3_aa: CASSTSHGFDEQYF
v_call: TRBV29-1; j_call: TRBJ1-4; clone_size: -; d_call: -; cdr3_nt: TGCAGCGTTGATGGGGATACTAATGAAAAACTGTTTTTT; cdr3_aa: CSVDGDTNEKLFF
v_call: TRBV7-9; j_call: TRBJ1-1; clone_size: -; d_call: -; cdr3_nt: TGTGCCAGCAGCTTGATCGGGAAGGGGAGTACTGAAGCTTTCTTT; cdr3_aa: CASSLIGKGSTEAFF
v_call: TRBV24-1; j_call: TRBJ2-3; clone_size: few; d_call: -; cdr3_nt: TGTGCCACCAGTGAAAGTCCCACAGATACGCAGTATTTT; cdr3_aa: CATSESPTDTQYF
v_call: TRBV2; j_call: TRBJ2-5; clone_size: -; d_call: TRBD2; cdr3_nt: TGTGCCAGCAGTGAAGAGGGGAGGGAAGAGACCCAGTACTTC; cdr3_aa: CASSEEGREETQYF
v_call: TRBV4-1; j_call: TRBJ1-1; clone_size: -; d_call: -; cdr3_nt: TGCGCCAGCAGCCAAGCGGAGGTCCTGAACACTGAAGCTTTCTTT; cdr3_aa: CASSQAEVLNTEAFF
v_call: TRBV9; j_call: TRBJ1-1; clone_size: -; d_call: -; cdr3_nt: TGTGCCAGCAGCGTAGGGCAAGTTATGAACACTGAAGCTTTCTTT; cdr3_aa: CASSVGQVMNTEAFF
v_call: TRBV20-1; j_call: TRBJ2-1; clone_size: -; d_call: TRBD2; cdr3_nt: TGCAGTGCTACCACTTTACTAGCGGGAGGGTACAATGAGCAGTTCTTC; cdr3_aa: CSATTLLAGGYNEQFF
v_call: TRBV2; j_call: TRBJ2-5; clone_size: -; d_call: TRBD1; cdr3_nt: TGTGCCAGCAGAATAGACAGGGGAATACAAGAGACCCAGTACTTC; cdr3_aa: CASRIDRGIQETQYF
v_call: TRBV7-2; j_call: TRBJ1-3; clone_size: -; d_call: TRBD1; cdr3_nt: TGTGCCAGCAGCTTGAAGACAGGGACTGGAAACACCATATATTTT; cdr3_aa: CASSLKTGTGNTIYF
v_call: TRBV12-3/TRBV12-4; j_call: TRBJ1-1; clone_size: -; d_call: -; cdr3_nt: TGTGCCAGCACACACCCACTGGGGTCTGAAGCTTTCTTT; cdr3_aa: CASTHPLGSEAFF
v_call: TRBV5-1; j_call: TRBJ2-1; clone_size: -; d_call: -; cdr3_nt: TGCGCCAGCAGCTTAATTCGGGGTGGCGACAATGAGCAGTTCTTC; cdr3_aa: CASSLIRGGDNEQFF
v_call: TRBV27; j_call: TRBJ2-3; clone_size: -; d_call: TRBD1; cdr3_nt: TGTGCCAGCAGTTCGACAGGGGGCCTCCCAGATACGCAGTATTTT; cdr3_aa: CASSSTGGLPDTQYF
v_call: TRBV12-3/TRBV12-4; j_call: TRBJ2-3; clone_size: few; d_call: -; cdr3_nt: TGTGCCAGCCGACTGACCGAAGCTACGCAGTATTTT; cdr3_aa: CASRLTEATQYF
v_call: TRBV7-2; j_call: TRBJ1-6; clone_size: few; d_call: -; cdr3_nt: TGTGCCAGCAGCTTAATGGGGTTCTCTAATTCACCCCTCCACTTT; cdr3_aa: CASSLMGFSNSPLHF
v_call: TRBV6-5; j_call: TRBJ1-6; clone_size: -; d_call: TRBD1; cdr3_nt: TGTGCCAGCAGTTTCGGGGACAGATCAGTCCCCCACTTT; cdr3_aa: CASSFGDRSVPHF
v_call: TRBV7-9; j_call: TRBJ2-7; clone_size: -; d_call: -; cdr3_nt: TGTGCCAGCAGCTCCGGGACAAGGTCTAGGCAGTACTTC; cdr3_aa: CASSSGTRSRQYF
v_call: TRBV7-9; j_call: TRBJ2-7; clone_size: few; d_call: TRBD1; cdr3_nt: TGTGCCAGCAGCTCTCAGGGGGCGTCGACCTACGAGCAGTACTTC; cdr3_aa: CASSSQGASTYEQYF
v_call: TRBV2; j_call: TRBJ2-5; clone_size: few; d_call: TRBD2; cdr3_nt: TGTGCCAGCAGTACTGACTCTCAGCGGGGGGGACAAGAGACCCAGTACTTC; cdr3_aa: CASSTDSQRGGQETQYF
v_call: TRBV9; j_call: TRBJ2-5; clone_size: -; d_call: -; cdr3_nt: TGTGCCAGCAGCCCCCTGGGCGGCTACCAAGAGACCCAGTACTTC; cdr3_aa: CASSPLGGYQETQYF
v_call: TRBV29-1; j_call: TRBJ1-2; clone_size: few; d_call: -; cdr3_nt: TGCAGCGTTGACCACGGCTATGGCTACACCTTC; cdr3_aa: CSVDHGYGYTF
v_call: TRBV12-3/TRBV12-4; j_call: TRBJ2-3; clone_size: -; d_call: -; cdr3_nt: TGTGCCAGCAGCCCAGGAGTTGGCGGCGATACGCAGTATTTT; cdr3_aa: CASSPGVGGDTQYF
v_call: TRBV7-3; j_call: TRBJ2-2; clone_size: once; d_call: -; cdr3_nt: TGTGCCAGCAGCCCTCAGCCAGCGGAGAACACCGGGGAGCTGTTTTTT; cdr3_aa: CASSPQPAENTGELFF
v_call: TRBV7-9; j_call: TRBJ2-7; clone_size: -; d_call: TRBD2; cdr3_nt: TGTGCCAGCAGCTTAGGCGGGCGCGGGAGGTCCGCCTACGAGCAGTACTTC; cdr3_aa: CASSLGGRGRSAYEQYF
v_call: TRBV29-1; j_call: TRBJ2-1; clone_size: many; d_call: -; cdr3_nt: TGCAGTCACAGTCGGAGCTCCTACAATGAGCAGTTCTTC; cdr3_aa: CSHSRSSYNEQFF
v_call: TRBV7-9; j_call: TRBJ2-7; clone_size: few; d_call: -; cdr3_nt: TGTGCCAGCAGTTTCTCGGTCGTAGGAAACGAGCAGTACTTC; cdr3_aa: CASSFSVVGNEQYF
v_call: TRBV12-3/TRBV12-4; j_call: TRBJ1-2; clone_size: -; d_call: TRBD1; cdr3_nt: TGTGCCAGCAGCGACGGACAGGGGCTGTCTGGCTACACCTTC; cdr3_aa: CASSDGQGLSGYTF
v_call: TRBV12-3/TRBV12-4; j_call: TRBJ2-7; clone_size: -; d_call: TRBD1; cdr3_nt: TGTGCCAGCACCCTAAGACAGGGCAACTACGAGCAGTACTTC; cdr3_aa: CASTLRQGNYEQYF
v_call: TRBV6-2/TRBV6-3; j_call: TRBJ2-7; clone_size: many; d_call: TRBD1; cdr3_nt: TGTGCCAGCAGTTATCAGGGGGCGTATAGTTGGGACTACGAGCAGTACTTC; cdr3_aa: CASSYQGAYSWDYEQYF
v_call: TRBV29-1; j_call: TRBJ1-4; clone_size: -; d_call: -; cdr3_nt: TGCAGCGTATGGGGGGGGGATGAAAAACTGTTTTTT; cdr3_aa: CSVWGGDEKLFF
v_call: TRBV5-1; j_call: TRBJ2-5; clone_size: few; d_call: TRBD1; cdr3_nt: TGCGCCAGCAGCTTGGGACAGGGGTACGGAGAGACCCAGTACTTC; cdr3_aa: CASSLGQGYGETQYF
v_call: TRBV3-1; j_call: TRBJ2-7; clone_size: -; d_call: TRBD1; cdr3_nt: TGTGCCAGCAGCACCCGGACAGGGACCTACGAGCAGTACTTC; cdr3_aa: CASSTRTGTYEQYF
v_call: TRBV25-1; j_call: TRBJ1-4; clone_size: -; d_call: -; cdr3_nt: TGTGCCAGCAGACAACAGGGAGCTAATGAAAAACTGTTTTTT; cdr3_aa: CASRQQGANEKLFF
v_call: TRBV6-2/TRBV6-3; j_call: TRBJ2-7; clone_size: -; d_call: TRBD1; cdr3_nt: TGTGCCAGCAGTTCAGTCCCGGGACAGTACGAGCAGTACTTC; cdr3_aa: CASSSVPGQYEQYF
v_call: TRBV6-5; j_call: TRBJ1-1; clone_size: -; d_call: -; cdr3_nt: TGTGCCAGCAGTTACAAGAGTCCGCTAAACACTGAAGCTTTCTTT; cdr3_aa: CASSYKSPLNTEAFF
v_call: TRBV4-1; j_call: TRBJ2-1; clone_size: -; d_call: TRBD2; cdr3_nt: TGCGCCAGCAGCCAAGATTGGCCGGGGGGAGAGCAGTTCTTC; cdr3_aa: CASSQDWPGGEQFF
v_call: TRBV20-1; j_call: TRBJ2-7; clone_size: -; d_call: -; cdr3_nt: TGCAGTGCCCTCAATCAGGGCAGGGGATCCTACGAGCAGTACTTC; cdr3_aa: CSALNQGRGSYEQYF
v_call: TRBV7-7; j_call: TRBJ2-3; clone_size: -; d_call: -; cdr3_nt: TGTGCTAGCAGCTTAGAACACCGGACTACTCCGCAGTATTTT; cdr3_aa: CASSLEHRTTPQYF
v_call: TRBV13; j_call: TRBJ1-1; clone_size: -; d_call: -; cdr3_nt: TGTGCCAGCAGCTTAGGCCCGCCAGGGAGCACTGAAGCTTTCTTT; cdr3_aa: CASSLGPPGSTEAFF
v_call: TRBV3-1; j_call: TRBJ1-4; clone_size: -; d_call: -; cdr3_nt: TGTGCCAGCAGGGGCAGGGAGGGCGAAAAACTGTTTTTT; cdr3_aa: CASRGREGEKLFF
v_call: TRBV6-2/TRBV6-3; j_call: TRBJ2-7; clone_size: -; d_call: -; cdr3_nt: TGTGCCAGCAAACTGGGCCTCTCCTACGAGCAGTACTTC; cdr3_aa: CASKLGLSYEQYF
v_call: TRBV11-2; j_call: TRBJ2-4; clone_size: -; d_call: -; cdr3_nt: TGTGCCAGCAGCTTATGGCAGGCGCTAGCCAAAAACATTCAGTACTTC; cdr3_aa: CASSLWQALAKNIQYF
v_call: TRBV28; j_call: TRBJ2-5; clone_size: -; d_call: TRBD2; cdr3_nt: TGTGCCAGCAGTTTATGGGGTAGCGGGAAGTCAGGGCAGTACTTC; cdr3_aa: CASSLWGSGKSGQYF